These T cell receptor beta chains were read from a single sample in a study of shared clonotypes between healthy human individuals. Libraries were prepared by immunoSEQ multiplex PCR; TCRdb keeps only in-frame clonotypes and omits some of them. In the table there are 550,000 to 700,000 clones, about 80% of which are singletons. The sequenced sample was memory CD4+ T cells sorted from blood. These TCRs come from a woman under 40 in good health. The CDR3 runs from the conserved cysteine through the conserved F or W. D genes are given only for firm matches. Expanded clones get a size class; other rows say once, few or many, or leave the size out.

.	.	TRBJ2-7	TRBV28	TGTGCCAGCAGTTCATTCGAACAGACCAATCCCTACGAGCAGTACTTC	CASSSFEQTNPYEQYF
few	TRBD1	TRBJ1-1	TRBV5-5	TGTGCCAGCAGCTCGACAGGGGTGAACACTGAAGCTTTCTTT	CASSSTGVNTEAFF
.	.	TRBJ2-7	TRBV19	TGTGCCAGTAGTATTTTCAGTAGTCCCTTCTACGAGCAGTACTTC	CASSIFSSPFYEQYF
many	.	TRBJ2-7	TRBV28	TGTGCCAGCAGTTACACCTCTCTTGCAGCTGGCTACGAGCAGTACTTC	CASSYTSLAAGYEQYF
many	.	TRBJ1-2	TRBV6-1	TGTGCCAGCAGTGAAGCGCCCAATAACTATGGCTACACCTTC	CASSEAPNNYGYTF
.	.	TRBJ2-5	TRBV7-7	TGTGCCAGCAGCTTAAACTTTGGAGAGACCCAGTACTTC	CASSLNFGETQYF
.	.	TRBJ1-4	TRBV28	TGTGCCAGCAGTCCGCGAGAGGAAAAACTGTTTTTT	CASSPREEKLFF
.	.	TRBJ2-2	TRBV15	TGTGCCACCAGCAGAGTAGAGGGGACGAACACCGGGGAGCTGTTTTTT	CATSRVEGTNTGELFF
.	.	TRBJ1-5	TRBV9	TGTGCCAACCCATCGGGGCCGCCTCAGCCCCAGCATTTT	CANPSGPPQPQHF
many	.	TRBJ2-1	TRBV2	TGTGCCAGCACAAGGGGGACTGGTTCCTACAATGAGCAGTTCTTC	CASTRGTGSYNEQFF
.	.	TRBJ2-3	TRBV6-1	TGTGCCAGCAAAGTTGGGCCTTCGGGAGATACGCAGTATTTT	CASKVGPSGDTQYF
.	.	TRBJ2-1	TRBV19	TGTGCCAGTAGTTTCGGGACTCACTCCTACAATGAGCAGTTCTTC	CASSFGTHSYNEQFF
.	TRBD1	TRBJ2-1	TRBV9	TGTGCCAGCAGGGGACAGGGACATATAGGGCAGTTCTTC	CASRGQGHIGQFF
few	TRBD1	TRBJ2-7	TRBV19	TGTGCCAGCGCCCGGGACAGGGCCTACGAGCAGTACTTC	CASARDRAYEQYF
few	.	TRBJ1-5	TRBV5-1	TGCGCCAGCAGCACGGACGGTAGCAATCAGCCCCAGCATTTT	CASSTDGSNQPQHF
once	.	TRBJ2-3	TRBV21-1	TGTGCCAGCAGCAAGGACCGCCTGAGAACAGATACGCAGTATTTT	CASSKDRLRTDTQYF
.	TRBD1	TRBJ1-5	TRBV5-6	TGTGCCAGCAGCTTACTAGGACAGGGTGGACAGCCCCAGCATTTT	CASSLLGQGGQPQHF
.	TRBD2	TRBJ2-5	TRBV19	TGTGCCAGTACGGCCCTTTCGGGGGGATCGCGGGAGACCCAGTACTTC	CASTALSGGSRETQYF
.	.	TRBJ2-7	TRBV2	TGTGCCAGCAGGGGCAGCCCTACCTACGAGCAGTACTTC	CASRGSPTYEQYF
.	.	TRBJ2-2	TRBV10-2	TGCGCCAGCAGTGCTCAGAACACCGGGGAGCTGTTTTTT	CASSAQNTGELFF
many	TRBD2	TRBJ2-1	TRBV5-4	TGTGCCAGCGCTCCCGGGACTAGCGGCGCACAGGGGCAGTTCTTC	CASAPGTSGAQGQFF
.	TRBD1	TRBJ1-1	TRBV28	TGTGCCAGCAGATCTCTTCAAGAAGGGGGCGCGTTGACTGAAGCTTTCTTT	CASRSLQEGGALTEAFF
.	.	TRBJ1-5	TRBV28	TGTGCCAGCACCCTCTCGGGTTATAGCAATCAGCCCCAGCATTTT	CASTLSGYSNQPQHF
once	TRBD1	TRBJ1-2	TRBV6-5	TGTGCCAGCAGCCCTTCGTGGGACAGCCATTATGGCTACACCTTC	CASSPSWDSHYGYTF
.	TRBD2	TRBJ2-3	TRBV28	TGTGCCAGCAGTTCCCCCCGAGCGGGAGGGCCTTATACGCAGTATTTT	CASSSPRAGGPYTQYF
.	.	TRBJ2-7	TRBV9	TGTGCCAGCCTCGGCAAACGTGTCGAGCAGTACTTC	CASLGKRVEQYF
.	.	TRBJ1-2	TRBV28	TGTGCCAGCAGTTTAGGAACTATTAACTATGGCTACACCTTC	CASSLGTINYGYTF
.	.	TRBJ2-1	TRBV14	TGTGCCAGCAGCCGCCGCGGAGGAGGGCACTCCTACAATGAGCAGTTCTTC	CASSRRGGGHSYNEQFF
few	TRBD2	TRBJ2-2	TRBV2	TGTGCCAGCAAGGGCTCAGGCGGGAGACGGAGCGGGGAGCTGTTTTTT	CASKGSGGRRSGELFF
.	TRBD2	TRBJ2-7	TRBV2	TGTGCCAGCAGTGAATCCTTAGCGGGAGGGCTCCTTTACGAGCAGTACTTC	CASSESLAGGLLYEQYF
.	.	TRBJ2-6	TRBV19	TGTGCCAGTAGTATAGATCCGGGACATCTCGGGGGGGCCAACGTCCTGACTTTC	CASSIDPGHLGGANVLTF
once	.	TRBJ2-3	TRBV7-8	TGTGCCAGCAGCACCGGCGGGGGCACAGATACGCAGTATTTT	CASSTGGGTDTQYF
once	TRBD2	TRBJ2-1	TRBV11-2	TGTGCCAGCAGCGGACTTAGCGGGACCTATTCCTCCTACAATGAGCAGTTCTTC	CASSGLSGTYSSYNEQFF
.	.	TRBJ2-3	TRBV4-2	TGTGCCAGCAGCCAAGATGGGGGGGGCACGCAGTATTTT	CASSQDGGGTQYF
.	TRBD2	TRBJ2-7	TRBV19	TGTGCCAGTAGTGCTCTAGCGGAGTCCTACGAGCAGTACTTC	CASSALAESYEQYF
.	.	TRBJ2-1	TRBV4-2	TGTGCCAGCAGCCAGGGTAACTCCTACAATGAGCAGTTCTTC	CASSQGNSYNEQFF
few	.	TRBJ1-1	TRBV7-9	TGTGCCAGCAGCTTACCCCGGGGCGGGTCTGAAGCTTTCTTT	CASSLPRGGSEAFF
.	.	TRBJ1-5	TRBV18	TGTGCCAGCTCACCAAGGGGAATTGATCAGCCCCAGCATTTT	CASSPRGIDQPQHF
once	.	TRBJ2-1	TRBV7-7	TGTGCCAGCAGCTTAGGGCCGGCAGCGTCTCGGAATGAGCAGTTCTTC	CASSLGPAASRNEQFF
.	TRBD2	TRBJ2-3	TRBV11-2	TGTGCCAGCAGCAAACCCGCGGGAGGGCCTAGCACAGATACGCAGTATTTT	CASSKPAGGPSTDTQYF
.	.	TRBJ1-1	TRBV9	TGTGCCAGCAGCGTAGCTTTTCGGGGCTACCTCATGAACACTGAAGCTTTCTTT	CASSVAFRGYLMNTEAFF
.	.	TRBJ1-5	TRBV20-1	TGCAGTGCTAGTTGGGGCCAGCCCCAGCATTTT	CSASWGQPQHF
.	.	TRBJ1-1	TRBV6-1	TGTGCCAGCAGTGTAGCGGGGAAATACACTGAAGCTTTCTTT	CASSVAGKYTEAFF
few	.	TRBJ2-1	TRBV6-5	TGTGCCAGCAGTTACTCGGTCGAAAATGAGCAGTTCTTC	CASSYSVENEQFF